This record looks at one T cell receptor (beta chain) sequence and its context. Libraries were prepared by immunoSEQ multiplex PCR; TCRdb keeps only in-frame clonotypes and omits some of them. The sample has some 58,000 clones, more than 70% seen once; the top ten hold roughly 13%. This sample stems from a study of control samples from healthy donors and cancer patients. There are 13 residues in the CDR3. V was clipped by 8 bases and J by 4 bases, with 14 bases between them. J is TRBJ1-1 and V is TRBV12-3 or TRBV12-4; D call uncertain. The origin of this receptor is a woman between 55 and 75 years old with lung cancer. Source material: PBMCs. Written as DNA, the CDR3 is TGTGCCAGCGACGTTGGGCGGTCCACTGAAGCTTTCTTT. This encodes CASDVGRSTEAFF.